One T cell receptor beta chain is described in this entry. Its antigen is unknown. Within one base of it there is no much larger clone, and no base qualities were kept. CDR1 and CDR2 are read off the germline V gene (reference sequence) as LNHDA and SQIVND. V is shortened by 9 bases, J by 0 bases, and the region joining them spans 11 bases. The CDR3 has 13 amino acids, counting the end cysteine and phenylalanine. The kept DNA is CDR3 alone, 39 bases in frame from the first base. The sample belongs to a study of cytomegalovirus exposure and HLA in healthy donors (TCRdb year 2017). At the level of the whole study: An earlier analysis of 587 of the donors reported approximately 290 Gb of sequence data and around 120 million unique TCR beta sequences from some 180 million T cells. To predict cytomegalovirus infection status, the study brought together high-throughput TCR immunosequencing, statistical association of individual TCRs with disease status, and machine learning. Besides the first cohort of approximately 710 subjects, a separate validation cohort made up of roughly 130 different subjects was used. In the later analysis, no new phenotypic data were used to find candidate immune exposures; instead, reliance was placed on TCR beta sequences and their occurrence across donors. The number of donors typed differed by locus, with about 629-630 for A, B, C, DRB1 and DQB1, more than 500 for DQA1, approximately 580 for DPA1, and some 440 for DPB1. Using immunosequencing, the study profiled T cell repertoires from about 620 subjects and related those repertoires to cytomegalovirus serostatus. The study aimed to test whether signatures of past pathogen exposure could be identified by cataloging public T cell receptors. Every repertoire in the discovery cohort had been generated on one and the same sequencing platform. An earlier analysis of 587 of the donors used high-throughput TCR beta sequencing to judge whether each TCR beta V gene segment behaved as functional or pseudogenic. Donor age, sex, ethnicity and CMV serostatus were collected together with the repertoire data. Four to six DR-DQ haplotypes were handled as single units for association and clustering, since linkage in the cohort was strong. Of the 398 genotyped donors, about 80% fell in the genetic ancestry cluster associated with self-reported Caucasian donors. In a later genetic analysis, genome-wide SNP genotypes for about three fifths of the roughly 670 donors were used, and that subset was treated as a discovery cohort. Roughly 300 gigabases of sequencing data and 70 million to 95 million unique TCR sequences made up an early release that covered 500 to 700 HLA-typed donors. HLA typing covered class I and class II loci at four-digit resolution. To study patterns of TCR occurrence, a later analysis re-analyzed previously published TCR beta repertoires from 600 to 750 donors and added high-resolution HLA genotyping. Among around 400 genotyped donors of the cohort, an average of around 240,000 unique TCR beta nucleotide sequences were sequenced per donor, around 20% of them non-productive.

Library preparation was by the immunoSEQ multiplex PCR assay. A mixture of 60 forward primers for TCR Vbeta segments and 13 reverse primers for TCR Jbeta segments was used in the multiplex PCR. The CDR3 region of rearranged TCR beta genes was amplified from genomic DNA by a multiplex PCR assay. On the Illumina HiSeq System, the amplified TCR beta libraries were sequenced as 87-base-pair reads. The original methods were these. In a later analysis, some 80 million unique TCR beta chains were counted across the 650 to 750 repertoires, and roughly 11 million of these chains were shared by at least two donors. To remove PCR and sequencing errors, raw reads were error-corrected and collapsed into unique sequences using a nearest-neighbor algorithm that merged closely related sequences. Alignment of CDR3 sequences to IMGT reference sequences was used to assign V, D and J gene segments. Each retained sequence needed at least a six-nucleotide match to both a V gene segment and a J gene segment. A rearrangement counted as productive if the CDR3 had no stop codons and remained in frame with V and J, and every other rearrangement counted as non-productive. CDR3 was defined according to IMGT convention as the region running from the second conserved V-encoded cysteine to the conserved J-encoded phenylalanine. The earlier analysis of some 580 of the donors excluded any sequence lacking an unambiguous match to a single V gene segment. An earlier analysis of 450 to 650 of the donors called V segments functional above 56.7% productive rearrangements and segregating when the between-donor standard deviation exceeded 5%. A statistical classification framework was built to diagnose cytomegalovirus status from the catalog of TCR beta chain sequences. In a later analysis, TCR nucleotide sequences were compared against IMGT/GENE-DB human TR gene sequences so that V and J genes could be assigned. The TCRdist pipeline was used in a later analysis to assign CDR3 sequences and most-parsimonious VDJ recombination scenarios. In a later analysis, every TCR beta chain was defined by the combination of its CDR3 amino acid sequence and its V-gene family, and reads without a unique V-gene family were dropped. A later analysis removed over 500 highly shared, low-generation-probability nucleotide sequences to deal with suspected cross-contamination and a sequencing artifact. A later analysis calculated a clonal expansion index for each public chain from normalized within-repertoire ranks of inferred template counts. Generation probabilities in a later analysis came from a VDJ recombination model fitted to out-of-frame rearrangements, and those results were checked against IGoR. A later analysis scored TCR-TCR, TCR-HLA and TCR-CMV co-occurrence with hypergeometric tests, applying a repertoire-size bias correction to TCR pairs. False discovery rates were estimated in a later analysis by permuting HLA or CMV assignments 20 times. In a later analysis, co-occurring TCRs were grouped with DBSCAN, and TCRdist sequence similarity was added when clustering was performed within HLA-allele-positive subsets. Co-occurrence clustering excluded repertoires with fewer than 30,000 or more than 120,000 public chains, plus five with anomalous nucleotide sharing. In its TCRdb copy, this immuneACCESS table keeps in-frame sequences only and misses some clones. Where compared with another copy, unresolved V genes explain less than half of these, and the others have no known cause. The DNA was the basis for D and trimming; V, J and clone size are from that table. The sample table records about 130,000 clones; 80% of these occur just once. Roughly 3.5% of the sample comes from the top ten.

General conclusions and limits of the study: CMV serostatus was the only immune exposure information available for the cohort. Because counts were too low, 15 to 20 rarely observed V segments, including chromosome 9 orphons, were excluded from the earlier analysis of fewer than 650 of the donors. The study listed 150 to 200 TCR beta chains as associated with cytomegalovirus. Strong co-occurrence of HLA alleles, especially DR and DQ, made assigning TCR associations to individual alleles difficult. In a later genetic analysis, a missense DCLRE1C variant was associated with V-gene and J-gene trimming of TCR beta chains, and the association was replicated in an independent cohort. Because some donors lacked HLA typing at each locus, the association tests relied only on the typed subset. In this cohort, only TCR beta chains were sequenced, and detectable features were limited by the absence of alpha or paired-chain data. According to a later analysis, TCR association rates differed among HLA loci, with DRB1 alleles showing the most associated TCRs and HLA-C alleles showing the fewest. It was suggested by the authors that the approach could potentially be generalized to other disease states and immunological phenotypes. A later analysis reported that several top co-occurrence clusters appeared linked to parvovirus B19, influenza, CMV and Epstein-Barr virus. In an earlier analysis of around 600 of the donors, most TCR beta V segments were observed in productive rearrangements about 87% or about 30% of the time, broadly matching IMGT annotations. The classifier was reported to diagnose cytomegalovirus status with high specificity and sensitivity in both the original cohort and the validation cohort. Linkage disequilibrium might explain the correlated functional status among segregating V segments, but an unknown experimental factor could not be excluded. A few of the identified cytomegalovirus-associated TCR beta chains were confirmed in vitro to be specific for cytomegalovirus antigens. In a later analysis, 16,951 TCR beta sequences were associated with specific HLA alleles at a false discovery rate of 0.05. In a later genetic analysis, fewer N-insertions in productive TCRs were reported among donors in an Asian-associated ancestry cluster than the roughly 700-donor mean. Roughly uniform sequencing depth across donors was assumed in presence/absence analyses, although this assumption may not hold. In a later analysis, HLA-associated TCR beta chains were found to be more clonally expanded and to have lower generation probabilities than equally common non-associated chains. In a later analysis, most CMV-associated TCR beta chains were found to appear HLA-restricted, with HLA associations seemingly driven largely by CMV exposure. While some public TCRs were present in many individuals, most TCR sequences turned up only very rarely across donors. Some IMGT-functional V segments, including TRBV6-2 and TRBV6-3, could not be distinguished by the 87-base-pair reads and were therefore excluded. A group of highly shared sequence variants was considered likely to be a technical artifact of the sequencing pipeline. A further reported finding was that TCR beta sequences accurately predicted the HLA-A and HLA-B alleles for most subjects in the first cohort.

In total, roughly 710 healthy bone marrow donors made up the cohort. Cohort members were all nominally healthy when sampled, although unrecorded immune exposures were likely present. The donor tested CMV seronegative, placing the donor among the 350 to 400 seronegative members of the cohort. A peripheral blood sample was provided by each donor, and peripheral blood mononuclear cells were used for TCR beta sequencing. The Qiagen DNeasy Blood Extraction Kit was used to extract genomic DNA from the blood cell samples. Specimen: PBMCs. This sequence originates from a male donor in good health and CMV-seronegative. This chain joins TRBV19 to TRBJ1-2; the D segment could be TRBD1, given 6 matching bases. The DNA sequence reads TGTGCCAGCATGGACAGATCTAACTATGGCTACACCTTC. Its protein is CASMDRSNYGYTF.